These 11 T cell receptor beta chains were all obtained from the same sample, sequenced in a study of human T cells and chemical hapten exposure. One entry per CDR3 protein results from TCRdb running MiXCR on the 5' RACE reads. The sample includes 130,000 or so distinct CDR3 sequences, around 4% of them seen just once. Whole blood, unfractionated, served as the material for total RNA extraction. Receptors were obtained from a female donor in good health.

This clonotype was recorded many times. CDR3 sequence (DNA): TGCAGCGTTGCATATCCGGGACAGGGAGACACCATATATTTT. Residues: CSVAYPGQGDTIYF. The V gene is TRBV29-1, the J gene TRBJ1-3, with TRBD1 identical over 9 bases. The CDR3 is made up of 14 amino acids. Germline V gene lookup returns CDR1 SQVTM and CDR2 ANQGSEA. V shed 4 bases, J shed 8 bases, and the junction held 9 bases outside the gene matches.

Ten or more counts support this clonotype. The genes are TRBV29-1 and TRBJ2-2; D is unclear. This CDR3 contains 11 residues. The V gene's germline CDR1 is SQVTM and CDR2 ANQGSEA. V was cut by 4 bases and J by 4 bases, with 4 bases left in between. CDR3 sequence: CSVVTTGELFF. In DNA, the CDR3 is TGCAGCGTTGTTACCACCGGGGAGCTGTTTTTT.

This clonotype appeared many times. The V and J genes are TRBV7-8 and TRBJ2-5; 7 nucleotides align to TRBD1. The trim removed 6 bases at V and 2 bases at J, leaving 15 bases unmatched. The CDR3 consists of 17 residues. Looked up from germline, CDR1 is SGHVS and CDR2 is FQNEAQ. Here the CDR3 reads CASSHLTGQIDQETQYF. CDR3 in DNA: TGTGCCAGCAGTCATCTGACGGGACAGATCGATCAAGAGACCCAGTACTTC.

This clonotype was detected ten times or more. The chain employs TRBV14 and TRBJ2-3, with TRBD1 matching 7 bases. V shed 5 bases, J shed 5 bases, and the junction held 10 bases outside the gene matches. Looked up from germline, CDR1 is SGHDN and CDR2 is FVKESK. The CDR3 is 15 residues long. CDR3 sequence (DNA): TGTGCCAGCAGCTCCTGGACAGGATGGAAAGATACGCAGTATTTT. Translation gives CASSSWTGWKDTQYF.

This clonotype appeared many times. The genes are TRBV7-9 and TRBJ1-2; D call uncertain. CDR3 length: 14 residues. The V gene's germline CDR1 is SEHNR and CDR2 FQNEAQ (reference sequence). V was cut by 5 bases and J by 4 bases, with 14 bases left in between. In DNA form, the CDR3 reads TGTGCCAGCAGCCCCCTTCGAACCCCCTATGGCTACACCTTC. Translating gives CASSPLRTPYGYTF.

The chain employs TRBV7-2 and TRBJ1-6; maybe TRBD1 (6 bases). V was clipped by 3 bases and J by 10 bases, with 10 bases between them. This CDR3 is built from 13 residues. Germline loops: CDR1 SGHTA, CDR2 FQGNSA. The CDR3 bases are TGTGCCAGCAGCTTGGGGGGGCGGTCACCCCTCCACTTT. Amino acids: CASSLGGRSPLHF.

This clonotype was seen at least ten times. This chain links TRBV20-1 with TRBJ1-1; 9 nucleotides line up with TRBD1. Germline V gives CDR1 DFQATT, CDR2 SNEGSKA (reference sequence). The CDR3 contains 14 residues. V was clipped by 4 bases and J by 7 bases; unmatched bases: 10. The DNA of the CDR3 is TGCAGTGCTAAGAGTCCCACAGGGGGCGTTGAAGCTTTCTTT. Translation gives CSAKSPTGGVEAFF.

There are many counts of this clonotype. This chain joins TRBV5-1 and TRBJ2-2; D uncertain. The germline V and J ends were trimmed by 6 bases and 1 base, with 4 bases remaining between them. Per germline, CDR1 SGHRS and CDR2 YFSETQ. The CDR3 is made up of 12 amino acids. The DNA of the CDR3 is TGCGCCAGCACGGTGAACACCGGGGAGCTGTTTTTT. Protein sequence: CASTVNTGELFF. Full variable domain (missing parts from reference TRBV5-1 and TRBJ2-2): KAGVTQTPRYLIKTRGQQVTLSCSPISGHRSVSWYQQTPGQGLQFLFEYFSETQRNKGNFPGRFSGRQFSNSRSEMNVSTLELGDSALYLCASTVNTGELFFGEGSRLTVL.

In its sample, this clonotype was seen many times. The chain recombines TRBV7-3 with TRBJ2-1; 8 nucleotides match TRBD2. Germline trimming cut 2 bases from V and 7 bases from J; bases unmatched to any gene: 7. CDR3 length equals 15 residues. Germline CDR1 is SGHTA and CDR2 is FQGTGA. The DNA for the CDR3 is TGTGCCAGCAGCTTATTCGGGGGGGCCGTTAATGAGCAGTTCTTC. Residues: CASSLFGGAVNEQFF.

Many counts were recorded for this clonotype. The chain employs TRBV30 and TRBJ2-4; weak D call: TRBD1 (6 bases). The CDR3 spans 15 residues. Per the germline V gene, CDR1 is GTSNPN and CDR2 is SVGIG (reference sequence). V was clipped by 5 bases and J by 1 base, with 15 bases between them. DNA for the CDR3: TGTGCCTGGGAGGATCCAGGGGTCGCCAAAAACATTCAGTACTTC. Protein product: CAWEDPGVAKNIQYF.

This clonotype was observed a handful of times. This chain's CDR3 is CAWSVRGGGGTHEQYF. The CDR3 nucleotides read TGTGCCTGGAGTGTACGGGGAGGCGGGGGGACCCACGAGCAGTACTTC. This chain uses TRBV30 with TRBJ2-7; the match to TRBD2 covers 8 bases. The V segment lost 0 bases and the J segment 5 bases; nucleotides outside the gene matches: 12. CDR3 length: 16 residues. Germline values: CDR1 GTSNPN, CDR2 SVGIG (reference sequence).